This TCR beta chain was documented in a study of shared clonotypes between healthy human individuals (dated by TCRdb to the early 2020s). Some background on the complete study: The cohort comprised two women and three men aged 18 to 49 years. Between about 0.85 and 8.9 billion PBMCs per donor were obtained by leukapheresis. The study deeply sequenced blood TCR repertoires of about five healthy adults to estimate repertoire size and the extent of clonotype sharing between individuals. Per donor, three plates each were used for CD4 naive and CD4 memory, two for CD8 naive, and one for CD8 memory. Different laboratories and diverse techniques were used to prepare libraries and sequence TCR repertoires, to increase sequencing depth and limit assay-specific biases. Broad study findings and their caveats: Sharing across four donors was observed for around 5% of naive CD4, 3% to 3.5% of naive CD8, 2% to 2.5% of memory CD4, and 0.4% of memory CD8 clonotypes. The genetic and exposure-history diversity represented was limited by the small number of donors. Only blood was sampled, and tissue TCR repertoires likely differ from those in blood. Rarefaction of sorted-subset datasets indicated incomplete sequencing despite the large sequencing depth. Naive subsets generally had larger estimated clonotype richness than memory subsets. Pairwise subsampling indicated that sequencing depth was expected to affect the degree of clonotype sharing among donors. Clonotypes shared by all four sorted-subset donors showed higher generation probabilities than non-shared clonotypes.

A remark on this clone: The antigen it binds to is not known. Base qualities are not provided; no much larger clone lies one nucleotide away. Other nucleotide sequences from this sample produce the same CDR3.

The donors were healthy, HIV-negative adults who had no recently reported acute infections or vaccinations. Every donor was a Caucasian adult residing in Nashville, Tennessee, USA. CD4+ T cells were enriched through magnetic negative selection, after which naive cells were positively selected on CD45RA and the remaining negative fraction served as the memory subset. Blood was collected by leukapheresis, and PBMCs were isolated by Ficoll-Histopaque density gradient centrifugation and then cryopreserved in liquid nitrogen vapor phase. Analytical flow cytometry was used to check the purity and quantity of every magnetically sorted T cell population. Genomic DNA was isolated from every sorted fraction and measured by UV absorbance on a Nanodrop 2000c. Using the deep immunoSEQ assay, multiplex PCR amplified TCR CDR3 regions from genomic DNA. Genomic DNA extracted from each cell subset was distributed evenly over all wells of several immunoSEQ 96-well plates, and each plate served as one replicate. For sorted subsets, approximately 200 ng of genomic DNA, equivalent to 25,000 to 35,000 T cell genomes, went into each replicate PCR. Purified libraries were quantified with a Qubit 3.0 fluorometer, sized on a Bioanalyzer 2100, and re-quantified with the KAPA Library Quantification kit. Each immunoSEQ 96-well plate was sequenced on its own single-read 150-cycle Illumina NextSeq 550 flow cell. The authors' pipeline ran thus. Because the immunoSEQ output included only junctional sequences and no quality scores, the filtering could not be the same as the filtering used for full-length reads. To assign V/J genes and CDR3, sequences were annotated using PyIR, a Python wrapper for IgBLAST v1.9, with IMGT germline references. Reads were removed for weak V/J assignments (E-value above 1e-6), missing CDR3, stop codons, out-of-frame junctions, or ambiguous translated residues. V3J clonotypes were defined as sequences sharing an identical inferred V gene, J gene, and CDR3 amino acid sequence. To compute the percentage overlap between repertoires, the number of shared unique clonotypes was divided by the size of the smaller repertoire. Richness of each repertoire was evaluated using RTK rarefaction, the Chao1 estimator, and Recon v2.1 estimates of unobserved clonotypes. For all TCRbeta clonotypes obtained by the gDNA method from a handful of donors, generation probabilities were computed with OLGA. TCRdb provides this immuneACCESS table in a form limited to in-frame rearrangements. Some clones are lacking; in checked studies, under half of them reflect an unresolved V gene, and why the rest are absent is not known. V and J calls and clone size are copied from that table; D and trimming were computed from the DNA. The sample table contains some 2,000,000 clones; only one count was recorded for under 97% of them. The ten largest clones represent 0.1% to 0.15% of the sample.

The sequence was collected from a man between 18 and 35 years old in good health. Sequencing used naive CD4+ T cells sorted from blood. The cell subset or site label, as the study defines it: CD45RA+ positively selected.

The DNA sequence is given as TGTGCCAGCAGCTTAGCTCTCGAGCAGTACTTC. It specifies CASSLALEQYF. The chain is made from TRBV11-2 and TRBJ2-7; the D gene is unclear. The germline V gene encodes CDR1 SGHAT and CDR2 FQNNGV. From its cysteine to its phenylalanine, the CDR3 spans 11 amino acids. Left in the record is the CDR3 DNA by itself, 33 bases read in frame from the first base. The V end loses 1 base and the J end loses 6 bases, and a stretch of 4 bases separates them.